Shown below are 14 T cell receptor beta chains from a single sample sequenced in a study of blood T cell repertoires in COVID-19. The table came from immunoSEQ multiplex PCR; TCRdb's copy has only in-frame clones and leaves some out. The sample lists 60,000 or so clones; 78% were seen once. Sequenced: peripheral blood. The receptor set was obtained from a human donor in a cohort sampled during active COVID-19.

The CDR3 loop reads CSASSGLAGFSYEQYF. CDR3 DNA sequence: TGCAGTGCTAGTTCCGGACTAGCAGGATTCTCCTACGAGCAGTACTTC. This chain uses TRBV20-1 with TRBJ2-7; TRBD2 matches 8 bases. V lost 3 bases to trimming and J lost 0 bases; unmatched junction nucleotides: 10. Germline V gives CDR1 DFQATT, CDR2 SNEGSKA (reference sequence). This CDR3 has 16 residues.

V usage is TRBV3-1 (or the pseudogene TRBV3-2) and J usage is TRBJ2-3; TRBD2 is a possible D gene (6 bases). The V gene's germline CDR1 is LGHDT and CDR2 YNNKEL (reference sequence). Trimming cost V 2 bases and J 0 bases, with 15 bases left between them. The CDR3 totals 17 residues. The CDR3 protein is CASSQWESGSSTDTQYF. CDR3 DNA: TGTGCCAGCAGCCAATGGGAGAGCGGGTCTAGCACAGATACGCAGTATTTT.

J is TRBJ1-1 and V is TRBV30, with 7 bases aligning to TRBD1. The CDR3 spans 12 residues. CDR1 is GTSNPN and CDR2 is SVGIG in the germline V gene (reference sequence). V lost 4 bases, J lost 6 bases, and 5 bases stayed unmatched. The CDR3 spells CAWIGGRSEAFF. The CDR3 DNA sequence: TGTGCCTGGATAGGGGGCCGCTCTGAAGCTTTCTTT.

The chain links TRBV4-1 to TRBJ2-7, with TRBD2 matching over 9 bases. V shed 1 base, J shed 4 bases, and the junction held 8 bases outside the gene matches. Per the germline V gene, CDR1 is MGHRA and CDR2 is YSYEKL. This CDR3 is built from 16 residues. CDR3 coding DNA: TGCGCCAGCAGCCAAGTTGCGGGACTAGCTGTTTACGAGCAGTACTTC. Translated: CASSQVAGLAVYEQYF.

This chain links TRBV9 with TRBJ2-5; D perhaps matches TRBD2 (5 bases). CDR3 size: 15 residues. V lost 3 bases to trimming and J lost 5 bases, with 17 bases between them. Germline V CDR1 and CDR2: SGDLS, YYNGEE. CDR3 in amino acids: CASSAGGGLRETQYF. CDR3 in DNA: TGTGCCAGCAGCGCGGGTGGTGGACTGCGGGAGACCCAGTACTTC. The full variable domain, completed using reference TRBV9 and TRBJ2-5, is DSGVTQTPKHLITATGQRVTLRCSPRSGDLSVYWYQQSLDQGLQFLIQYYNGEERAKGNILERFSAQQFPDLHSELNLSSLELGDSALYFCASSAGGGLRETQYFGPGTRLLVL.

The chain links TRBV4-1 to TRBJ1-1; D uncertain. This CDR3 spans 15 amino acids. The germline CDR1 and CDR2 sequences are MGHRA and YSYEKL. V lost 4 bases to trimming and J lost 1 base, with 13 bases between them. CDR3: CASSLRPQSNTEAFF. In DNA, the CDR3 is TGCGCCAGCAGCCTACGTCCACAGTCGAACACTGAAGCTTTCTTT.

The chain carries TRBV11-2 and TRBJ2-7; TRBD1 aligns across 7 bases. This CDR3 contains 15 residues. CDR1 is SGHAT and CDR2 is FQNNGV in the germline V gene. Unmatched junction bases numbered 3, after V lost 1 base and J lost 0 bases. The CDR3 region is CASSLVGTVSYEQYF. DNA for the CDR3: TGTGCCAGCAGCTTAGTCGGGACAGTCTCCTACGAGCAGTACTTC.

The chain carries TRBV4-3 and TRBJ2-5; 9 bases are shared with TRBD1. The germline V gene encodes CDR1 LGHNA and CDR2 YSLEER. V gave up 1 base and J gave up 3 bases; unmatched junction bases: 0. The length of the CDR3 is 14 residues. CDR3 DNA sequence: TGCGCCAGCAGCCAAGGGGACAGGGAAGAGACCCAGTACTTC. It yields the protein CASSQGDREETQYF.

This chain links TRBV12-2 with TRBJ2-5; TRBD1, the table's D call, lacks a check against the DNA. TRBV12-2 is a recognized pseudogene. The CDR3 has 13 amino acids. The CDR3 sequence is CASRLGPQETQYF. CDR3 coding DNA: TGTGCAAGTCGCTTAGGTCCACAGGAGACCCAGTACTTC.

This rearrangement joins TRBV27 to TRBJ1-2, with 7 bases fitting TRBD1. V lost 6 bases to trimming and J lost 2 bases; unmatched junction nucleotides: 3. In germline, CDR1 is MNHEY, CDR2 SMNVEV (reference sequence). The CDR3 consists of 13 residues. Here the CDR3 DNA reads TGTGCCAGCAGCCCCAGGGGGAACTATGGCTACACCTTC. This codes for CASSPRGNYGYTF.

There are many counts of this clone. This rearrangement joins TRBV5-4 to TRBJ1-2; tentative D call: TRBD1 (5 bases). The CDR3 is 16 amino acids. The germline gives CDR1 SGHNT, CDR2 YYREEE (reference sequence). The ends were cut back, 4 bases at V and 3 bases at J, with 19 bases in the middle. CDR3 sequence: CASSPRGGEGHYGYTF. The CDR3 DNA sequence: TGTGCCAGCAGCCCTAGAGGAGGGGAGGGGCACTATGGCTACACCTTC. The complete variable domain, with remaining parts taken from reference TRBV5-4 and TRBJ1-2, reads ETGVTQSPTHLIKTRGQQVTLRCSSQSGHNTVSWYQQALGQGPQFIFQYYREEENGRGNFPPRFSGLQFPNYSSELNVNALELDDSALYLCASSPRGGEGHYGYTFGSGTRLTVV.

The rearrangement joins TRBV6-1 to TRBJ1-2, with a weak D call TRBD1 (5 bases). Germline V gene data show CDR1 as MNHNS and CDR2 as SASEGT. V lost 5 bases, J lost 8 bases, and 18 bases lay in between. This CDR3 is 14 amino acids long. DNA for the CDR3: TGTGCCAGCAGTTTGGACAATATAGGAAACGGCTACACCTTC. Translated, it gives CASSLDNIGNGYTF.

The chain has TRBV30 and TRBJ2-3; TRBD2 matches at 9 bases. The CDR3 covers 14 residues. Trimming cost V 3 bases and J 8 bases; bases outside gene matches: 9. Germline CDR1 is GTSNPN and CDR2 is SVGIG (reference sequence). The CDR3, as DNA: TGTGCCTGGAGGTCTAGCGGGACCCGGGGTACGCAGTATTTT. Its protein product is CAWRSSGTRGTQYF.

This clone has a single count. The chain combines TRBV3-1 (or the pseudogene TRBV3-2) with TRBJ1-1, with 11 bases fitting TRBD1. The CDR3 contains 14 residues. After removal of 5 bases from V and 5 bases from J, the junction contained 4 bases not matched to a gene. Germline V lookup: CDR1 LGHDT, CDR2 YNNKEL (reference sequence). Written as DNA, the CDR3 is TGTGCCAGCAGCTTCCGGGACAGGGGGACTGAAGCTTTCTTT. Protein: CASSFRDRGTEAFF.